A single sample is the source of the 18 T cell receptor beta chains below, sequenced in a study of patients and donors after allogeneic stem cell transplantation. One entry per CDR3 protein, called by TCRdb with MiXCR from the RT-PCR reads. The sample holds 150,000 to 200,000 distinct CDR3 sequences; roughly 22% are singletons and the top ten take more than 25%. Sequences were obtained from blood, either unsorted or a sorted T cell fraction (not recorded which). The source of these receptors is a human donor who was either an allogeneic HSCT recipient or a stem cell or donor lymphocyte infusion donor (not recorded which). It is not recorded whose cells these are; they may come from a transplant donor.

This clonotype has only a few counts. CDR3: CASSSRTTGTRHNEQFF. CDR3 nucleotides: TGTGCCAGCAGCTCCCGCACGACCGGGACCCGCCACAATGAGCAGTTCTTC. The chain employs TRBV6-5 and TRBJ2-1; D is possibly TRBD1 or TRBD2 (5 bases each). The CDR3 runs 17 residues. From germline, CDR1 is MNHEY and CDR2 SVGAGI. V was trimmed by 6 bases and J by 5 bases, leaving 23 bases between them.

The table lists this clonotype with a few counts. The rearrangement links TRBV5-8 to TRBJ2-7; the D gene is possibly TRBD2 (5 bases). The CDR3 is made up of 13 amino acids. CDR1 is SGHTS, CDR2 YDEGEE, per germline. V was pared by 6 bases and J by 3 bases, with 13 bases between. CDR3 coding DNA: TGTGCCAGCAACCGGGGATTTAACTACGAGCAGTACTTC. Protein sequence: CASNRGFNYEQYF.

This clonotype was counted a few times. This chain links TRBV7-2 with TRBJ1-2; 7 bases fit TRBD1. Losses at the gene ends were 1 base for V and 0 bases for J; bases not matched to a gene: 5. The germline V gene encodes CDR1 SGHTA and CDR2 FQGNSA. CDR3 length: 16 amino acids. In DNA, the CDR3 is TGTGCCAGCAGCTTAGGACAGGGACGGGCTAACTATGGCTACACCTTC. This sequence encodes CASSLGQGRANYGYTF. The full variable domain, its missing parts supplied by reference TRBV7-2 and TRBJ1-2, is GAGVSQSPSNKVTEKGKDVELRCDPISGHTALYWYRQSLGQGLEFLIYFQGNSAPDKSGLPSDRFSAERTGGSVSTLTIQRTQQEDSAVYLCASSLGQGRANYGYTFGSGTRLTVV.

The sample holds many counts of this clonotype. The chain uses TRBV6-1 and TRBJ1-3; D may be TRBD1 (6 bases). In germline, CDR1 is MNHNS, CDR2 SASEGT. The CDR3 contains 15 residues. Deletions cut 0 bases from V and 4 bases from J, with 10 bases between. CDR3 sequence (DNA): TGTGCCAGCAGTGAAGCATTCGGACAGGGAAACACCATATATTTT. Protein product: CASSEAFGQGNTIYF.

This clonotype was counted between two and nine times. CDR3 sequence: CASSALSGTARTDTQYF. The CDR3 DNA follows: TGTGCCAGCAGCGCCTTATCCGGGACGGCCCGCACAGATACGCAGTATTTT. The chain joins TRBV9 to TRBJ2-3; D may match TRBD1 or TRBD2 (5 bases each). This CDR3 is built from 17 residues. The V end lost 3 bases, the J end lost 1 base, and 18 bases lay between the germline ends. The germline V gene encodes CDR1 SGDLS and CDR2 YYNGEE.

The gene calls are TRBV4-1 and TRBJ2-7; the D is unclear. The CDR3 is 17 residues long. Per germline, CDR1 MGHRA and CDR2 YSYEKL. The V end lost 0 bases, the J end lost 2 bases, and 17 bases lay between the germline ends. The DNA of the CDR3 is TGCGCCAGCAGCCAAGATTACTCCAGGAGCCTTCCCTACGAGCAGTACTTC. This gives the protein CASSQDYSRSLPYEQYF.

The rearrangement joins TRBV5-1 to TRBJ1-1, with D perhaps matching TRBD1 (6 bases). Germline CDR1 SGHRS, CDR2 YFSETQ. Between the trimmed V and J ends, which lost 4 bases and 6 bases, there was a span of 19 bases. CDR3 size: 15 residues. The DNA of the CDR3 is TGCGCCAGCAGCGCAGGCACAGGGTCCCTATCTGAAGCTTTCTTT. Translation: CASSAGTGSLSEAFF.

This clonotype occurred a few times. The V and J genes are TRBV2 and TRBJ2-7; perhaps D is TRBD1 or TRBD2 (5 bases each). Trimming removed 8 bases at V and 0 bases at J, with 11 bases between. The CDR3 contains 13 residues. The V gene's germline CDR1 is SNHLY and CDR2 FYNNEI. This chain's CDR3 is CASEWGSSYEQYF. CDR3 DNA sequence: TGTGCCAGCGAGTGGGGGAGCTCCTACGAGCAGTACTTC.

This clonotype has only a few counts. This chain joins TRBV21-1 and TRBJ1-6; no DNA check was done on the table's D call, TRBD1. TRBV21-1 is classified as a pseudogene. The CDR3 contains 17 residues. The CDR3 spells CASSKEGGTGGNSPLHF. In DNA, the CDR3 is TGTGCCAGCAGCAAAGAAGGTGGGACAGGGGGCAATTCACCCCTCCACTTT.

This clonotype appeared a few times. This rearrangement joins TRBV6-6 to TRBJ1-2; D might be TRBD1 (5 bases). Per the germline V gene, CDR1 is MNHNY and CDR2 is SVGAGI (reference sequence). Trimming removed 0 bases at V and 4 bases at J, with 15 bases between. The CDR3 runs 16 residues. CDR3 amino acids: CASSYSTRQTSYGYTF. The CDR3 bases are TGTGCCAGCAGTTACTCCACGAGACAGACAAGCTATGGCTACACCTTC.

In its sample, this clonotype was seen many times. V usage is TRBV20-1 and J usage is TRBJ1-2; 9 nucleotides align to TRBD1. The J segment lost 5 bases and the V segment lost 5 bases, leaving 15 bases of the junction unmatched. The CDR3 totals 16 residues. The V gene's germline CDR1 is DFQATT and CDR2 SNEGSKA (reference sequence). Written as DNA, the CDR3 is TGCAGTGCTTCCGGGACAGGGAAGAGTGCTGATTATGGCTACACCTTC. It specifies CSASGTGKSADYGYTF.

The gene calls are TRBV20-1 and TRBJ1-2; weak D call: TRBD1 (6 bases). This CDR3 spans 17 amino acids. From germline, CDR1 is DFQATT and CDR2 SNEGSKA (reference sequence). The V gene lost 3 bases and the J gene lost 7 bases, with 27 bases spanning the gap. CDR3 coding DNA: TGCAGTGCTAGTAGGGGACAAGGGGTTGGGTTAAGGAGTGGCTACACCTTC. Translating it yields CSASRGQGVGLRSGYTF.

With respect to this clonotype: Here the CDR3 omits its conserved ending phenylalanine or tryptophan, so a read error is the likely source. CDR3 DNA sequence: TGTGCCAGCAGCTTTGAAGAGAACACTGAAGCTTTCTTG. It specifies CASSFEENTEAFL. The V gene is TRBV7-2, the J gene TRBJ1-1, with D hard to call. CDR3 length: 13 amino acids. V was cut by 3 bases and J by 1 base, with 6 bases left in between. The germline CDR1 and CDR2 sequences are SGHTA and FQGNSA.

The V and J genes are TRBV20-1 and TRBJ1-2; no definite D call. Per germline, CDR1 DFQATT and CDR2 SNEGSKA (reference sequence). V gave up 2 bases and J gave up 3 bases, with 10 bases separating them. This CDR3 is built from 13 residues. CDR3 sequence reads: CSARRQDYYGYTF. The DNA of the CDR3 is TGCAGTGCTAGACGTCAGGACTACTATGGCTACACCTTC.

This clonotype showed up just once. The V and J genes are TRBV5-1 and TRBJ2-7; 7 bases line up with TRBD1. CDR1 is SGHRS, CDR2 YFSETQ, per germline. Trimming removed 0 bases from V and 3 bases from J; junction bases left unmatched: 3. This CDR3 has 14 residues. CDR3 in DNA: TGCGCCAGCAGCTTGGACAGGGGCCGCTACGAGCAGTACTTC. Translating it yields CASSLDRGRYEQYF.

A few counts support this clonotype. The V call is TRBV6-5, the J call TRBJ1-3, with D tentatively TRBD1 (5 bases). Trimming cost V 7 bases and J 0 bases, with 10 bases left between them. CDR3 length equals 14 residues. Germline CDR1 MNHEY, CDR2 SVGAGI. The CDR3 sequence is CASTTGSSGNTIYF. CDR3 nucleotide sequence: TGTGCCAGCACCACAGGTAGCTCTGGAAACACCATATATTTT.

This clonotype was detected only a few times. The chain is built from TRBV5-1 and TRBJ1-1, with 7 bases fitting TRBD1. Germline V gene data show CDR1 as SGHRS and CDR2 as YFSETQ. Germline trimming cut 0 bases from V and 11 bases from J; bases unmatched to any gene: 10. The CDR3 covers 14 residues. As DNA, the CDR3 is TGCGCCAGCAGCTTGGAGGGGACAGCCGAAAAGGCTTTCTTT. Amino acid sequence: CASSLEGTAEKAFF.

The chain uses TRBV12-3 or TRBV12-4 and TRBJ1-2; 9 bases are a match to TRBD1. Germline trimming cut 6 bases from V and 0 bases from J; bases unmatched to any gene: 2. The CDR3 has 14 residues. The CDR3 DNA is TGTGCCAGCAGCAGACAGGGGGCTAACTATGGCTACACCTTC. Encoded protein: CASSRQGANYGYTF.